A selection of T cell receptor beta chains follows, all from one sample in a study of tumor-infiltrating lymphocytes in localized non-small cell lung cancer. Profiled with immunoSEQ multiplex PCR; TCRdb holds only in-frame clones, not every one. Of under 9,500 clones in the sample, approximately 82% are singletons; the top ten hold about 6.9%. Sequencing was done on a sample of uninvolved lung tissue not adjacent to the tumor. The receptors derive from a human donor with non-small cell lung cancer. CDR3s include the opening cysteine and the closing phenylalanine or tryptophan. Fields, in order: V gene, J gene, clone size, D gene, CDR3 protein, CDR3 DNA. A D gene is named only where the DNA matches it firmly. Not every row has a clone size; where given, it reads once, few, many or a size class.

TRBV6-4	TRBJ2-1	NA	TRBD2	CASSDLAGSYNEQFF	TGTGCCAGCAGTGACCTAGCGGGCTCCTACAATGAGCAGTTCTTC
TRBV5-1	TRBJ2-5	NA	TRBD2	CASSRSSGDQETQYF	TGCGCCAGCAGCCGATCCAGCGGGGACCAAGAGACCCAGTACTTC
TRBV4-1	TRBJ2-7	NA	TRBD2	CASSQGGLAGSEQYF	TGCGCCAGCAGCCAAGGTGGGCTAGCGGGGTCCGAGCAGTACTTC
TRBV5-1	TRBJ2-5	few	TRBD2	CASSLAGTSGVMTQYF	TGCGCCAGCAGCTTGGCCGGGACTAGCGGGGTTATGACCCAGTACTTC
TRBV5-6	TRBJ1-2	NA	NA	CASSSLGQQRGYTF	TGTGCCAGCAGCTCCCTCGGTCAGCAACGTGGCTACACCTTC
TRBV19	TRBJ1-3	once	TRBD1	CASSAGRTGDGNTIYF	TGTGCCAGTAGTGCCGGAAGGACAGGGGACGGAAACACCATATATTTT
TRBV11-2	TRBJ2-7	NA	NA	CASSPSGSAYEQYF	TGTGCCAGCAGCCCGAGTGGTTCGGCCTACGAGCAGTACTTC
TRBV7-8	TRBJ2-3	NA	NA	CASSLERGRQGSTDTQYF	TGTGCCAGCAGCTTAGAACGGGGGCGGCAGGGCAGCACAGATACGCAGTATTTT
TRBV30	TRBJ2-1	NA	TRBD2	CAWSGLAVYNEQFF	TGTGCCTGGAGTGGACTAGCGGTCTACAATGAGCAGTTCTTC
TRBV7-2	TRBJ2-7	NA	TRBD2	CASSFPGTSGRSYEQYF	TGTGCCAGCAGCTTCCCCGGGACTAGCGGGAGGTCCTACGAGCAGTACTTC
TRBV27	TRBJ2-1	NA	TRBD2	CASRILAVSYNEQFF	TGTGCCAGCAGAATTCTAGCGGTCAGCTACAATGAGCAGTTCTTC
TRBV7-2	TRBJ2-1	NA	TRBD2	CASSLGGGGARNEQFF	TGTGCCAGCAGCTTAGGTGGCGGGGGGGCCAGAAATGAGCAGTTCTTC
TRBV9	TRBJ1-1	NA	NA	CASSVVDGETEAFF	TGTGCCAGCAGCGTCGTGGATGGGGAGACTGAAGCTTTCTTT
TRBV6-1	TRBJ2-7	few	TRBD1	CASSAAQGAGSYEQYF	TGTGCCAGCAGTGCCGCCCAGGGGGCGGGCTCCTACGAGCAGTACTTC
TRBV7-2	TRBJ2-7	NA	NA	CASAWGVGEGYEQYF	TGTGCCAGCGCTTGGGGGGTGGGCGAAGGGTACGAGCAGTACTTC
TRBV6-5	TRBJ1-3	NA	NA	CASTFTGSGNTIYF	TGTGCCAGCACCTTCACAGGCTCTGGAAACACCATATATTTT
TRBV4-3	TRBJ1-1	once	TRBD1	CASSQEGTGNTEAFF	TGCGCCAGCAGCCAAGAAGGGACAGGGAACACTGAAGCTTTCTTT
TRBV4-1	TRBJ1-1	NA	NA	CASSPSRRDKAFF	TGCGCCAGCAGCCCTTCGCGGAGGGATAAAGCTTTCTTT
TRBV27	TRBJ2-1	once	TRBD1	CAIRTGGEQFF	TGTGCCATCCGGACAGGGGGTGAGCAGTTCTTC
TRBV7-9	TRBJ1-6	NA	NA	CASSFGQSNSPLHF	TGTGCCAGCAGCTTCGGACAGTCTAATTCACCCCTCCACTTT
TRBV5-1	TRBJ2-3	NA	NA	CASSRAGTDTQYF	TGCGCCAGCAGCCGGGCGGGCACAGATACGCAGTATTTT
TRBV30	TRBJ2-3	once	NA	CAFLEGDTDTQYF	TGTGCCTTCCTCGAGGGGGACACAGATACGCAGTATTTT
TRBV6-5	TRBJ1-1	NA	TRBD1	CASSYGDRHNTEAFF	TGTGCCAGCAGTTACGGGGACAGACATAACACTGAAGCTTTCTTT
TRBV28	TRBJ2-7	NA	TRBD1	CASGITGGSYEQYF	TGTGCCAGCGGGATCACAGGGGGCTCCTACGAGCAGTACTTC
TRBV19	TRBJ1-4	NA	NA	CASRTANEKLFF	TGTGCCAGCCGGACAGCTAATGAAAAACTGTTTTTT
TRBV7-2	TRBJ2-7	NA	TRBD1	CASSLSLKGAAYEQYF	TGTGCCAGCAGCCTATCCTTGAAGGGGGCAGCCTACGAGCAGTACTTC
TRBV7-2	TRBJ1-6	NA	NA	CASSSNWALHF	TGTGCCAGCAGCTCGAACTGGGCCCTCCACTTT